The rows below give T cell receptor beta chains drawn from one sample of a study of T cell responses to AZD1222 COVID-19 vaccine. Measured with immunoSEQ multiplex PCR; TCRdb has only the in-frame clones, and not every one. The table records some 110,000 clones, 80% to 85% of them present only once. Sequencing was performed on peripheral blood, taken on day 0 of AZD1222 vaccination. Receptors were obtained from an adult in good health. Both conserved end residues are part of each CDR3. A D gene is named only where the DNA matches it firmly. Clone size is given for some rows only: seen once, a few or many times, or a class if the clone is expanded.

CDR3 protein	CDR3 DNA	clone size	D gene	V gene	J gene
CASSRDTKTDGELFF	TGTGCCAGCTCCCGGGACACCAAAACGGACGGGGAGCTGTTTTTT	-	-	TRBV18	TRBJ2-2
CSAVTGYGYTF	TGCAGTGCTGTGACCGGCTATGGCTACACCTTC	-	-	TRBV20-1	TRBJ1-2
CASSPSTEAFF	TGTGCCAGCTCCCCGAGCACTGAAGCTTTCTTT	-	-	TRBV18	TRBJ1-1
CASSPRDRGPIGANVLTF	TGTGCCAGTAGTCCCCGGGACAGGGGGCCTATTGGGGCCAACGTCCTGACTTTC	-	TRBD1	TRBV19	TRBJ2-6
CASSQDTRGTGYTF	TGCGCCAGCAGCCAAGATACCAGAGGCACTGGCTACACCTTC	-	-	TRBV4-3	TRBJ1-2
CSAARGTEAFF	TGCAGTGCTGCCCGGGGCACTGAAGCTTTCTTT	-	-	TRBV20-1	TRBJ1-1
CASSPAGEQYF	TGTGCCAGCAGCCCGGCGGGCGAGCAGTACTTC	-	-	TRBV7-8	TRBJ2-7
CASSSMTPYNEQFF	TGTGCCAGCAGTTCCATGACGCCTTACAATGAGCAGTTCTTC	-	-	TRBV6-5	TRBJ2-1
CASSLSGVTEAFF	TGTGCCAGCAGCTTAAGCGGAGTCACTGAAGCTTTCTTT	once	-	TRBV7-6	TRBJ1-1
CASSLGRTANYGYTF	TGTGCCAGCAGCTTAGGCCGGACAGCTAACTATGGCTACACCTTC	-	-	TRBV7-2	TRBJ1-2
CASSPPGTVRDTEAFF	TGTGCCAGCTCACCACCCGGGACAGTTAGGGACACTGAAGCTTTCTTT	-	TRBD1	TRBV18	TRBJ1-1
CASTWTGGIGTEAFF	TGTGCCAGCACCTGGACAGGGGGCATAGGCACTGAAGCTTTCTTT	-	TRBD1	TRBV2	TRBJ1-1
CASSTSRASSGGYTF	TGTGCCAGCAGCACTTCTAGGGCCTCATCAGGCGGCTACACCTTC	-	-	TRBV11-1	TRBJ1-2
CASSLEGGTNEKLFF	TGTGCCAGCAGCCTCGAAGGGGGAACTAATGAAAAACTGTTTTTT	-	-	TRBV5-6	TRBJ1-4
CASSPSRGGHTGELFF	TGTGCCAGCAGCCCCAGTCGGGGGGGCCACACCGGGGAGCTGTTTTTT	-	TRBD2	TRBV9	TRBJ2-2
CASSLGSHTGELFF	TGTGCCAGCAGCTTAGGAAGTCACACCGGGGAGCTGTTTTTT	-	-	TRBV7-9	TRBJ2-2
CASNIPGLFNNQPQHF	TGTGCCAGCAACATACCGGGACTTTTTAATAATCAGCCCCAGCATTTT	-	-	TRBV28	TRBJ1-5